The 24 T cell receptor beta chains below were found in one sample sequenced in a study of persistence of HIV-infected CD4 T cells. No antigen has been assigned to these receptors. Sequencing used immunoSEQ version 4 in survey mode. Data came from immunoSEQ multiplex PCR; TCRdb stores just in-frame clones and leaves some out. The sample holds just under 65,000 clones, 70% to 75% seen once. Overlapping HIV-1 Gag 15-mer peptides at approximately 0.96 ug per peptide per mL were used. CD40L-negative CD69-negative CD45RO-high memory CD4+ T cells were sorted as populations depleted of antigen-responding cells. This sample comprised CD4+ T cells sorted from PBMCs after roughly 18-hour stimulation, obtained from a patient who received antiretroviral therapy. The receptor set was obtained from an adult man with HIV who was CMV-seropositive.

This chain links TRBV7-8 with TRBJ1-3; 8 bases match TRBD1. CDR3 length: 16 residues. Germline CDR1 reads SGHVS; CDR2 reads FQNEAQ. After removal of 5 bases from V and 5 bases from J, the junction contained 11 bases not matched to a gene. The DNA for the CDR3 is TGTGCCAGCAGCGCCCCCGGGACAGGACACCGAAACACCATATATTTT. The encoded protein is CASSAPGTGHRNTIYF.

The chain employs TRBV9 and TRBJ1-1, with D uncertain. CDR3 length: 15 amino acids. The ends were cut back, 0 bases at V and 0 bases at J, with 9 bases in the middle. Germline V gene lookup returns CDR1 SGDLS and CDR2 YYNGEE. The CDR3 DNA reads as TGTGCCAGCAGCGTAGGAGCAAGAATGAACACTGAAGCTTTCTTT. This encodes CASSVGARMNTEAFF.

This chain joins TRBV10-3 and TRBJ2-7; 9 bases match TRBD1. The CDR3 is made up of 15 amino acids. Germline assignment: CDR1 ENHRY and CDR2 SYGVKD. V was pared by 6 bases and J by 5 bases, with 11 bases of the junction left unmatched. CDR3 nucleotide sequence: TGTGCCATCAGCGCACAGGGGGCCCCTTCCCACGAGCAGTACTTC. Translation: CAISAQGAPSHEQYF.

J is TRBJ2-3 and V is TRBV3-1 (or the pseudogene TRBV3-2), with D tentatively TRBD2 (6 bases). Trimming left V 0 bases short and J 6 bases short, with 13 bases between. Per germline, CDR1 LGHDT and CDR2 YNNKEL (reference sequence). The length of the CDR3 is 15 residues. The CDR3 nucleotides are TGTGCCAGCAGCCAAGATGCAGCGGGCAGGGATACGCAGTATTTT. This gives the protein CASSQDAAGRDTQYF.

By sample fraction, this clone is medium-sized. For the CDR3, the DNA is TGTGCCAGCAGTGGGGAGCAGGTCGTCTCTGGAAACACCATATATTTT. Translating gives CASSGEQVVSGNTIYF. The chain has TRBV2 and TRBJ1-3; D remains ambiguous. The germline gives CDR1 SNHLY, CDR2 FYNNEI. V was trimmed by 4 bases and J by 0 bases, leaving 13 bases between them. There are 16 residues in the CDR3.

For this clone: This same CDR3 is encoded by further DNA sequences in the sample. The rearrangement links TRBV3-1 (or the pseudogene TRBV3-2) to TRBJ1-6; 8 bases are shared with TRBD1. The germline CDR1 and CDR2 sequences are LGHDT and YNNKEL (reference sequence). This CDR3 region has 15 residues. The J segment lost 9 bases and the V segment lost 4 bases, leaving 8 bases of the junction unmatched. CDR3 sequence (DNA): TGTGCCAGCAGCCCCCGGACAGGGCGACGTTCACCCCTCCACTTT. Amino acid sequence: CASSPRTGRRSPLHF.

V gene TRBV29-1 combines with J gene TRBJ1-3, with D possibly TRBD1 on 6 matching bases. The CDR3 has 14 amino acids. Trimming removed 5 bases from V and 8 bases from J, with 19 bases in between. Germline-derived CDR1 and CDR2 are SQVTM and ANQGSEA. CDR3 protein: CSVRQAGAGDTIYF. CDR3 sequence (DNA): TGCAGCGTTAGACAGGCCGGAGCTGGCGACACCATATATTTT. Full variable domain (outside the CDR3, taken from reference TRBV29-1 and TRBJ1-3): SAVISQKPSRDICQRGTSLTIQCQVDSQVTMMFWYRQQPGQSLTLIATANQGSEATYESGFVIDKFPISRPNLTFSTLTVSNMSPEDSSIYLCSVRQAGAGDTIYFGEGSWLTVV.

This clone appeared once. The rearrangement joins TRBV4-1 to TRBJ2-1, with TRBD1 identical over 7 bases. Germline loops: CDR1 MGHRA, CDR2 YSYEKL. J lost 7 bases, V lost 2 bases, and 14 bases had no gene match. The CDR3 is 17 amino acids. CDR3 protein: CASSQRGPSLGVNEQFF. DNA of the CDR3: TGCGCCAGCAGCCAAAGGGGGCCTTCACTCGGGGTGAATGAGCAGTTCTTC.

This chain joins TRBV14 and TRBJ1-5, with TRBD1 matching over 8 bases. The germline gives CDR1 SGHDN, CDR2 FVKESK. The J segment lost 4 bases and the V segment lost 4 bases, leaving 12 bases of the junction unmatched. There are 17 residues in the CDR3. CDR3 coding DNA: TGTGCCAGCAGCCCATTAGCGTTACAGGGGGGGAATCAGCCCCAGCATTTT. Translated, it gives CASSPLALQGGNQPQHF.

The genes are TRBV7-9 and TRBJ2-3, with 9 bases fitting TRBD1. The CDR3 contains 12 residues. CDR1 is SEHNR and CDR2 is FQNEAQ in the germline V gene (reference sequence). Trimming at V came to 3 bases and at J to 14 bases, leaving 6 bases not matched to a gene. CDR3 sequence reads: CASSFRGQGRYF. Here the CDR3 DNA reads TGTGCCAGCAGCTTCCGAGGACAGGGGAGGTATTTT.

This clone was seen just once. V usage is TRBV7-3 and J usage is TRBJ1-3, with D possibly matching TRBD1 (5 bases). This CDR3 has 15 amino acids. V lost 0 bases and J lost 2, with 8 bases in between. The V gene's germline CDR1 is SGHTA and CDR2 FQGTGA. The CDR3 sequence: CASSLTPGAGNTIYF. CDR3 nucleotide sequence: TGTGCCAGCAGCTTAACTCCGGGGGCTGGAAACACCATATATTTT.

The rearrangement links TRBV20-1 to TRBJ2-1; TRBD2 matches 14 bases. With V trimmed by 3 bases and J by 0 bases, 16 bases remained unmatched. The CDR3 extends over 21 amino acids. CDR1 DFQATT and CDR2 SNEGSKA come from the germline V gene (reference sequence). The CDR3 loop reads CSASPVAGTSGGLSSYNEQFF. For the CDR3, the DNA is TGCAGTGCTAGTCCTGTAGCTGGGACTAGCGGGGGACTAAGCTCCTACAATGAGCAGTTCTTC.

This chain joins TRBV28 and TRBJ1-5; 8 positions match TRBD1. The V and J ends lost 2 bases and 13 bases, in that order; junction bases with no gene match: 7. The germline V gene has CDR1 MDHEN and CDR2 SYDVKM. The CDR3 length is 13 residues. CDR3 bases: TGTGCCAGCAGTTTACCCGGACAGGGCGGGCAGCATTTT. It is translated as CASSLPGQGGQHF. Variable domain in full (rest from reference TRBV28 and TRBJ1-5): DVKVTQSSRYLVKRTGEKVFLECVQDMDHENMFWYRQDPGLGLRLIYFSYDVKMKEKGDIPEGYSVSREKKERFSLILESASTNQTSMYLCASSLPGQGGQHFGDGTRLSIL.

The rearrangement links TRBV18 to TRBJ2-1; D call uncertain. V was pared by 3 bases and J by 7 bases, with 19 bases between. In germline, CDR1 is KGHSH, CDR2 LQKENI. The CDR3 loop spans 16 amino acids. Here the CDR3 DNA reads TGTGCCAGCTCACCTCCCGGTGAAGGAAGGAGTAATGAGCAGTTCTTC. It specifies CASSPPGEGRSNEQFF.

This clone was detected once. The rearrangement links TRBV7-2 to TRBJ1-3; D perhaps matches TRBD1 (5 bases). Deletions cut 5 bases from V and 4 bases from J, with 12 bases between. The CDR3 spans 14 residues. Germline loops: CDR1 SGHTA, CDR2 FQGNSA. The CDR3 DNA reads as TGTGCCAGCAGCCTCGGGGGGGTAGGAAACACCATATATTTT. Protein product: CASSLGGVGNTIYF.

V usage is TRBV11-3 and J usage is TRBJ2-3, with 11 bases that match TRBD2. The CDR3 loop spans 15 amino acids. Germline assignment: CDR1 SGHNT and CDR2 YENEEA. Germline trimming cut 5 bases from V and 5 bases from J; bases unmatched to any gene: 6. The chain's CDR3 is CASSRSGGAGDTQYF. The CDR3 region has the DNA TGTGCCAGCAGCCGTAGCGGGGGGGCCGGAGATACGCAGTATTTT.

The CDR3 DNA is TGTGCCAGTAGTCCGAAGACTTCGAACACTGAAGCTTTCTTT. The encoded protein is CASSPKTSNTEAFF. The V call is TRBV19, the J call TRBJ1-1, with D unresolved. V was pared by 5 bases and J by 1 base, with 11 bases between. Germline lookup yields CDR1 LNHDA and CDR2 SQIVND (reference sequence). The CDR3 is 14 residues long.

The J gene is TRBJ1-1, the V gene TRBV9; D remains unclear. Trimming pared 0 bases from V and 6 bases from J, leaving 12 bases between. Germline values: CDR1 SGDLS, CDR2 YYNGEE. This CDR3 has 14 amino acids. In DNA, the CDR3 is TGTGCCAGCAGCGTAGATCTCCTCGGGGCTGAAGCTTTCTTT. Protein product: CASSVDLLGAEAFF.

The chain uses TRBV19 and TRBJ2-7; D possibly matches TRBD1 or TRBD2 (5 bases each). The CDR3 runs 15 residues. The V and J ends lost 2 bases and 2 bases respectively, with 13 bases between them. Germline-derived CDR1 and CDR2 are LNHDA and SQIVND (reference sequence). As DNA, the CDR3 is TGTGCCAGTAGTATATACGGGACCGCGACCTACGAGCAGTACTTC. It encodes CASSIYGTATYEQYF.

This clone has only one observation. At one boundary the junction diverges from the germline segment, which might be a read error. The gene calls are TRBV5-6 and TRBJ2-7; D gene unclear. This CDR3 is 12 amino acids long. Per the germline V gene, CDR1 is SGHDT and CDR2 is YYEEEE. The DNA for the CDR3 is TGTGCCAGCAGCTCTCACGTTCCGGGCCTCAACTTC. Translated, it gives CASSSHVPGLNF.

On this clone: Within the sample, other DNA sequences also encode this same CDR3. J is TRBJ1-1 and V is TRBV5-1, with no clear D. This CDR3 comprises 13 residues. The V and J ends lost 4 bases and 3 bases respectively, with 10 bases between them. Germline assignment: CDR1 SGHRS and CDR2 YFSETQ. The CDR3 region is CASSPMTDTEAFF. CDR3 sequence (DNA): TGCGCCAGCAGCCCGATGACGGACACTGAAGCTTTCTTT.

The rearrangement uses TRBV19 and TRBJ2-7; D remains unclear. The CDR3 length is 15 residues. Germline CDR1 reads LNHDA; CDR2 reads SQIVND (reference sequence). Trimming pared 0 bases from V and 2 bases from J, leaving 11 bases between. CDR3: CASSIERTVAYEQYF. Written as DNA, the CDR3 is TGTGCCAGTAGTATAGAAAGGACGGTCGCCTACGAGCAGTACTTC.

The rearrangement joins TRBV18 to TRBJ1-3; D is perhaps TRBD1 (5 bases). From germline, CDR1 is KGHSH and CDR2 LQKENI. Trimming stripped 6 bases from V and 3 bases from J, with 15 bases between. This CDR3 has 15 amino acids. The CDR3 loop is CASSLGGSGGNTIYF. CDR3 DNA sequence: TGTGCCAGCTCCCTCGGGGGGAGCGGTGGAAACACCATATATTTT.

This clone was seen once. V usage is TRBV2 and J usage is TRBJ2-7; D is ambiguous. V was pared by 7 bases and J by 4 bases, with 17 bases between. The germline gives CDR1 SNHLY, CDR2 FYNNEI. This CDR3 contains 14 residues. This CDR3 reads CASKGTGRLYEQYF. The CDR3 bases are TGTGCCAGCAAGGGAACTGGCAGGTTGTACGAGCAGTACTTC.